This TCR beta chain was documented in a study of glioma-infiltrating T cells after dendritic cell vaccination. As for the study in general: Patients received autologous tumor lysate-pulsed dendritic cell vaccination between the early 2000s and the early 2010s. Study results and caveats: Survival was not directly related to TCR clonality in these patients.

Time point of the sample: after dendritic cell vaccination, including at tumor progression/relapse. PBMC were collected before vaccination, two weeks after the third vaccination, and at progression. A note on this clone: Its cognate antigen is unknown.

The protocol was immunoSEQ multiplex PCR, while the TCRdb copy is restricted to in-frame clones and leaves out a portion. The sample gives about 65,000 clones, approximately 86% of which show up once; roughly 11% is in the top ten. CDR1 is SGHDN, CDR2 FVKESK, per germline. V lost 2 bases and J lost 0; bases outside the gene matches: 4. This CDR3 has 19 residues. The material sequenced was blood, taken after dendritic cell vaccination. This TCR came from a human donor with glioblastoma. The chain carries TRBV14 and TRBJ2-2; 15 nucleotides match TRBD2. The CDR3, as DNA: TGTGCCAGCAGCCAACCCGGACTAGCGGGGGGGCCGAACACCGGGGAGCTGTTTTTT. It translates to CASSQPGLAGGPNTGELFF.